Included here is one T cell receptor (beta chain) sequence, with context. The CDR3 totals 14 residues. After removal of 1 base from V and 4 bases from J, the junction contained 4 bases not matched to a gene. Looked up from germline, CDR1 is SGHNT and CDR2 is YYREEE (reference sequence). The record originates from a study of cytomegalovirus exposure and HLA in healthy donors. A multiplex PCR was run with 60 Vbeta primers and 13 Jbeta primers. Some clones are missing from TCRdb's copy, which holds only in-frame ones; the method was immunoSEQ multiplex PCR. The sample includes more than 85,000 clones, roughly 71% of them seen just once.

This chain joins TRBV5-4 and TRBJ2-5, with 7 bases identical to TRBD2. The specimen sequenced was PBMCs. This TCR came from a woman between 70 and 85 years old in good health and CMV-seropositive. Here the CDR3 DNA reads TGTGCCAGCAGCTTGCCTAGCGGTTCAGAGACCCAGTACTTC. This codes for CASSLPSGSETQYF. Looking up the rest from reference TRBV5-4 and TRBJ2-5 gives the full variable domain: ETGVTQSPTHLIKTRGQQVTLRCSSQSGHNTVSWYQQALGQGPQFIFQYYREEENGRGNFPPRFSGLQFPNYSSELNVNALELDDSALYLCASSLPSGSETQYFGPGTRLLVL.